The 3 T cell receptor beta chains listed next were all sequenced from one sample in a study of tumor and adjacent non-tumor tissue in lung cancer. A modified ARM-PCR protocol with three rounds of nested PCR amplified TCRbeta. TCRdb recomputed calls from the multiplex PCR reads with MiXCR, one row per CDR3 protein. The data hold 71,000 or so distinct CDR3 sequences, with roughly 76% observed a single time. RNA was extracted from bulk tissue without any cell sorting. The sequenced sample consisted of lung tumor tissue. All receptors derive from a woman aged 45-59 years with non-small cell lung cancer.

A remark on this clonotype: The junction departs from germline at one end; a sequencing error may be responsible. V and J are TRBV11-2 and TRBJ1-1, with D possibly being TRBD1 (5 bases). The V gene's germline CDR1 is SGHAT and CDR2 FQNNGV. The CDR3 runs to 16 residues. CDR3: CASSSRTWLMNSEAFF. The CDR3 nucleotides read TGTGCCAGTAGCTCCCGGACATGGCTCATGAACTCTGAAGCTTTCTTT. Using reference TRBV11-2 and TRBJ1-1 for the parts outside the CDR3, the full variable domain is EAGVAQSPRYKIIEKRQSVAFWCNPISGHATLYWYQQILGQGPKLLIQFQNNGVVDDSQLPKDRFSAERLKGVDSTLKIQPAKLEDSAVYLCASSSRTWLMNSEAFFGQGTRLTVV.

The CDR3 bases are TGTGCCGGTAGTCGGAGTCGAATATCCACTGAAGCTTTCTTT. Translating gives CAGSRSRISTEAFF. J is TRBJ1-1 and V is TRBV28; D is undetermined. V was shortened by 11 bases and J by 4 bases, with 20 bases between the two germline ends. The CDR3 has 14 amino acids. Germline loops: CDR1 MDHEN, CDR2 SYDVKM.

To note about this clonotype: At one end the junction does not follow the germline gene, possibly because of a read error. The CDR3 sequence is CANRLYVQRENTYEQYF. In nucleotides, the CDR3 is TGTGCCAACAGATTATATGTTCAGCGGGAAAACACCTACGAGCAGTATTTC. The J gene is TRBJ2-7, the V gene TRBV11-1, with 7 bases aligning to TRBD2. CDR1 and CDR2 (germline): SGHAT, FQDESV (reference sequence). There are 17 residues in the CDR3.